Listed here are 24 T cell receptor beta chains from one sample, sequenced in a study of blood T cell repertoires in COVID-19. Here immunoSEQ multiplex PCR was the method, and the copy in TCRdb shows in-frame clones only, minus some. The top ten clones hold roughly 10% of a sample with around 260,000 clones, about four fifths of them seen once. The source material was peripheral blood. The receptor set was obtained from a woman aged 45-65 years who had recovered from COVID-19.

CDR3 nucleotides: TGCGCCAGCAGCTCGTCCGGGACAGGGCGCGAGCAGTACTTC. Amino acids: CASSSSGTGREQYF. The chain has TRBV5-1 and TRBJ2-7, with 9 bases fitting TRBD1. The CDR3 runs 14 residues. V shed 3 bases, J shed 6 bases, and the junction held 7 bases outside the gene matches. Germline V gives CDR1 SGHRS, CDR2 YFSETQ. Full variable domain (outside the CDR3, taken from reference TRBV5-1 and TRBJ2-7): KAGVTQTPRYLIKTRGQQVTLSCSPISGHRSVSWYQQTPGQGLQFLFEYFSETQRNKGNFPGRFSGRQFSNSRSEMNVSTLELGDSALYLCASSSSGTGREQYFGPGTRLTVT.

Ten or more counts support this clone. The chain is built from TRBV4-2 and TRBJ1-6; the D gene is possibly TRBD1 (6 bases). CDR3 length equals 16 residues. The V end lost 0 bases, the J end lost 7 bases, and 13 bases lay between the germline ends. Per germline, CDR1 LGHNA and CDR2 YNFKEQ. DNA of the CDR3: TGTGCCAGCAGCCAAGATCCCGGACAGCGGAATTCACCCCTCCACTTT. This codes for CASSQDPGQRNSPLHF.

The V gene is TRBV19, the J gene TRBJ1-1; 7 bases align to TRBD1. The CDR3 is 13 residues long. The germline V gene has CDR1 LNHDA and CDR2 SQIVND (reference sequence). V lost 4 bases to trimming and J lost 3 bases; unmatched junction nucleotides: 2. In DNA, the CDR3 is TGTGCCAGTAGTACGCAGGGGGACACTGAAGCTTTCTTT. Translated: CASSTQGDTEAFF.

V usage is TRBV19 and J usage is TRBJ2-7; TRBD2 aligns across 9 bases. From germline, CDR1 is LNHDA and CDR2 SQIVND (reference sequence). The length of the CDR3 is 15 residues. The V segment lost 7 bases and the J segment 2 bases; nucleotides outside the gene matches: 9. The CDR3 bases are TGTGCCAGTACAAGTAGCGGGAGCCGGGCCTACGAGCAGTACTTC. Translating gives CASTSSGSRAYEQYF.

The genes are TRBV2 and TRBJ2-2, with 7 bases aligning to TRBD1. Unmatched junction bases numbered 7, after V lost 5 bases and J lost 1 base. The CDR3 is 16 amino acids. Germline assignment: CDR1 SNHLY and CDR2 FYNNEI. Here the CDR3 reads CASSLLTGMNTGELFF. For the CDR3, the DNA is TGTGCCAGCAGTCTGTTGACAGGGATGAACACCGGGGAGCTGTTTTTT. Using reference TRBV2 and TRBJ2-2 for the parts outside the CDR3, the full variable domain is EPEVTQTPSHQVTQMGQEVILRCVPISNHLYFYWYRQILGQKVEFLVSFYNNEISEKSEIFDDQFSVERPDGSNFTLKIRSTKLEDSAMYFCASSLLTGMNTGELFFGEGSRLTVL.

The rearrangement joins TRBV11-2 to TRBJ2-7; 7 bases align to TRBD2. In germline, CDR1 is SGHAT, CDR2 FQNNGV. Trimming took 5 bases from V and 2 from J; bases not matched to a gene: 6. The CDR3 covers 14 residues. This CDR3 reads CASSPGRGPYEQYF. The CDR3 DNA sequence: TGTGCCAGCAGCCCGGGGAGGGGCCCCTACGAGCAGTACTTC.

V is TRBV28 and J is TRBJ1-2, with TRBD1 identical over 10 bases. Germline CDR1 MDHEN, CDR2 SYDVKM. Trimming took 6 bases from V and 7 from J; bases not matched to a gene: 5. The CDR3 extends over 13 amino acids. CDR3 in amino acids: CASRTGGRGGYTF. DNA of the CDR3: TGTGCCAGCAGGACAGGGGGCAGAGGTGGCTACACCTTC.

The chain joins TRBV27 to TRBJ2-3; 12 positions match TRBD2. The CDR3 is 16 residues long. V gave up 2 bases and J gave up 5 bases; unmatched junction bases: 5. Germline V gene data show CDR1 as MNHEY and CDR2 as SMNVEV (reference sequence). The DNA for the CDR3 is TGTGCCAGCAGTTTACTAGCGGGGGGGCCCCAAGATACGCAGTATTTT. Translated, it gives CASSLLAGGPQDTQYF.

The chain uses TRBV19 and TRBJ2-2, with 8 bases lining up with TRBD1. CDR3 length equals 14 residues. Germline-derived CDR1 and CDR2 are LNHDA and SQIVND (reference sequence). Trimming took 5 bases from V and 4 from J; bases not matched to a gene: 3. In DNA, the CDR3 is TGTGCCAGTAGTGACAGGGGTGGCACCGGGGAGCTGTTTTTT. Translated: CASSDRGGTGELFF.

The chain combines TRBV3-1 (or the pseudogene TRBV3-2) with TRBJ1-1; maybe TRBD1 (6 bases). The CDR3 covers 14 residues. The V gene lost 3 bases and the J gene lost 1 base, with 9 bases spanning the gap. The germline gives CDR1 LGHDT, CDR2 YNNKEL (reference sequence). CDR3 coding DNA: TGTGCCAGCAGCCACGGACAGCCGAACACTGAAGCTTTCTTT. It specifies CASSHGQPNTEAFF.

V usage is TRBV7-9 and J usage is TRBJ1-2, with no clear D. Germline V CDR1 and CDR2: SEHNR, FQNEAQ (reference sequence). V shed 5 bases and J shed 1 base, with 26 bases lying between them. The length of the CDR3 is 19 residues. The DNA for the CDR3 is TGTGCCAGCAGCGCGAACTACCCCCCGAGGAGGGATGATAACTATGGCTACACCTTC. As protein: CASSANYPPRRDDNYGYTF.

The V call is TRBV7-2, the J call TRBJ2-7; a weak D match, TRBD2 (6 bases). V gave up 5 bases and J gave up 4 bases, with 18 bases separating them. The CDR3 has 15 amino acids. Germline V CDR1 and CDR2: SGHTA, FQGNSA. CDR3 sequence reads: CASSVSGEAHYEQYF. CDR3 DNA sequence: TGTGCCAGCAGCGTTAGCGGAGAGGCCCATTACGAGCAGTACTTC.

The J gene is TRBJ2-3, the V gene TRBV19; the match to TRBD2 covers 12 bases. The CDR3 loop spans 17 amino acids. J was trimmed by 3 bases and V by 6 bases; bases with no gene match: 10. Germline V gene data show CDR1 as LNHDA and CDR2 as SQIVND (reference sequence). The CDR3 is CASRPTGLAGGTDTQYF. The CDR3 coding sequence is TGTGCCAGTAGACCCACGGGACTAGCGGGTGGGACAGATACGCAGTATTTT.

The CDR3 bases are TGTGCCAGCGGACAGGGCTACGAGCAGTACTTC. Its protein is CASGQGYEQYF. The rearrangement joins TRBV9 to TRBJ2-7; 8 nucleotides line up with TRBD1. The V and J ends lost 7 bases and 3 bases, in that order; junction bases with no gene match: 0. Germline CDR1 is SGDLS and CDR2 is YYNGEE. The CDR3 has 11 residues.

This clone was observed at least ten times. The V and J genes are TRBV27 and TRBJ2-7, with a possible D match to TRBD1 (5 bases). Germline loops: CDR1 MNHEY, CDR2 SMNVEV (reference sequence). Trimming removed 3 bases at V and 3 bases at J, with 15 bases between. The length of the CDR3 is 15 residues. CDR3 nucleotides: TGTGCCAGCAGTTTGGGGCCCTCCAGCTACTACGAGCAGTACTTC. This sequence encodes CASSLGPSSYYEQYF.

The V call is TRBV19, the J call TRBJ2-1, with D perhaps TRBD2 (5 bases). The CDR3 consists of 16 residues. CDR1 is LNHDA, CDR2 SQIVND, per germline (reference sequence). With 4 bases removed from V and 7 bases from J, the gap between germline ends came to 20 bases. The CDR3 reads CASSTPDWTHLNEQFF. CDR3 nucleotides: TGTGCCAGTAGTACCCCGGACTGGACTCATTTAAATGAGCAGTTCTTC. Full variable domain (remainder filled in from reference TRBV19 and TRBJ2-1): DGGITQSPKYLFRKEGQNVTLSCEQNLNHDAMYWYRQDPGQGLRLIYYSQIVNDFQKGDIAEGYSVSREKKESFPLTVTSAQKNPTAFYLCASSTPDWTHLNEQFFGPGTRLTVL.

This chain connects TRBV6-2 or TRBV6-3 to TRBJ2-5; 8 bases agree with TRBD1. The CDR3 covers 18 residues. The germline CDR1 and CDR2 sequences are MNHEY and SVGEGT. Trimming cost V 0 bases and J 5 bases; bases outside gene matches: 14. Written as DNA, the CDR3 is TGTGCCAGCAGTTACTCGCTTTTCCAGGGGGCAATGAGGGAGACCCAGTACTTC. Translated, it gives CASSYSLFQGAMRETQYF.

V usage is TRBV19 and J usage is TRBJ2-7, with TRBD1 matching 7 bases. Germline loops: CDR1 LNHDA, CDR2 SQIVND (reference sequence). CDR3 length: 15 residues. Trimming removed 4 bases from V and 6 bases from J; junction bases left unmatched: 12. This CDR3 reads CASSTGTVRVGEQYF. The CDR3 nucleotides read TGTGCCAGTAGTACTGGGACAGTAAGAGTCGGCGAGCAGTACTTC.

The chain employs TRBV27 and TRBJ2-6, with a tentative D call TRBD1 (6 bases). The CDR3 length is 18 residues. Germline CDR1 is MNHEY and CDR2 is SMNVEV (reference sequence). V was clipped by 5 bases and J by 0 bases, with 17 bases between them. CDR3 sequence: CASSPLTGLDSGANVLTF. Written as DNA, the CDR3 is TGTGCCAGCAGTCCACTAACAGGGTTAGACTCTGGGGCCAACGTCCTGACTTTC.

The chain combines TRBV5-8 with TRBJ2-7; maybe TRBD1 (6 bases). Germline V gives CDR1 SGHTS, CDR2 YDEGEE. V was pared by 2 bases and J by 0 bases, with 9 bases between. The length of the CDR3 is 14 residues. The CDR3 DNA follows: TGTGCCAGCAGCTTTACAGGGCTCTCCTACGAGCAGTACTTC. Protein product: CASSFTGLSYEQYF.

The chain recombines TRBV15 with TRBJ2-1, with 8 nucleotides matching TRBD2. The CDR3 spans 14 residues. CDR1 is LNHNV, CDR2 YYDKDF, per germline (reference sequence). V was pared by 1 base and J by 6 bases, with 2 bases of the junction left unmatched. CDR3 in amino acids: CATSRVLAVNEQFF. The CDR3 nucleotides are TGTGCCACCAGCAGAGTACTAGCGGTCAATGAGCAGTTCTTC. Full variable domain (rest looked up from reference TRBV15 and TRBJ2-1): DAMVIQNPRYQVTQFGKPVTLSCSQTLNHNVMYWYQQKSSQAPKLLFHYYDKDFNNEADTPDNFQSRRPNTSFCFLDIRSPGLGDTAMYLCATSRVLAVNEQFFGPGTRLTVL.

The gene calls are TRBV3-1 (or the pseudogene TRBV3-2) and TRBJ1-2; 8 bases fit TRBD1. The ends lost 4 bases at V and 2 bases at J; junction bases unmatched: 9. This CDR3 has 16 residues. CDR1 LGHDT and CDR2 YNNKEL come from the germline V gene (reference sequence). The CDR3 DNA follows: TGTGCCAGCAGCCCGATGCGGGACAGGCCAAACTATGGCTACACCTTC. Translation gives CASSPMRDRPNYGYTF.

V gene TRBV27 combines with J gene TRBJ1-6; the D gene is possibly TRBD1 (5 bases). Germline V gene data show CDR1 as MNHEY and CDR2 as SMNVEV (reference sequence). There are 14 residues in the CDR3. With 4 bases removed from V and 7 bases from J, the gap between germline ends came to 11 bases. CDR3 DNA: TGTGCCAGCAGTTCCGGGGGTCGCAATTCACCCCTCCACTTT. Translating gives CASSSGGRNSPLHF.

The V and J genes are TRBV6-5 and TRBJ2-1; TRBD2 matches 10 bases. The CDR3 extends over 13 amino acids. Germline CDR1 is MNHEY and CDR2 is SVGAGI. V lost 11 bases and J lost 8; bases outside the gene matches: 9. The DNA of the CDR3 is TGTGCCTCCCGGGCTAGCGGGAGTGATGAGCAGTTCTTC. Amino acids: CASRASGSDEQFF.